Listed below are T cell receptor beta chains from one sample, sequenced in a study of T cell changes during pregnancy in multiple sclerosis. TCRdb's table, derived via immunoSEQ multiplex PCR, lists solely in-frame clones and lacks some. This table has over 50,000 clones, 92% appearing once. Sample: CD4+ T cells from peripheral blood mononuclear cells, taken after pregnancy. The source is a female donor with multiple sclerosis, enrolled in a pregnancy study. The CDR3 runs from the conserved cysteine through the conserved F or W.

TRBJ2-1 TRBV2 CASSELGSSYNEQFF
TRBJ2-2 TRBV28 CASIKDRGIGELFF
TRBJ2-1 TRBV7-3 CASSLNPGGAYNEQFF
TRBJ2-3 TRBV28 CASRAVPKDTQYF
TRBJ1-1 TRBV7-3 CASSDDRAAEAFF
TRBJ2-3 TRBV2 CASSPGLTDTQYF
TRBJ1-2 TRBV6-5 CASSYTGTGNYGYTF
TRBJ2-7 TRBV19 CASSIGNYEQYF
TRBJ2-5 TRBV14 CASSQDRGLFGETQYF
TRBJ1-1 TRBV29-1 CSVEEAQGNTEAFF
TRBJ2-7 TRBV11-2 CASSFHYEQYF
TRBJ2-2 TRBV5-1 CASSAPGASGNTGELFF
TRBJ1-1 TRBV11-2 CASSLRTLNTEAFF
TRBJ2-2 TRBV5-1 CASSSGQGPGELFF
TRBJ2-1 TRBV28 CASRDSLSSYNEQFF